The 25 T cell receptor beta chains in this list originate from one sample, sequenced in a study of T cell responses to AZD1222 COVID-19 vaccine. TCRdb keeps only in-frame clones here, not all; method: immunoSEQ multiplex PCR. The data show roughly 84,000 clones, around nine tenths seen once. This specimen consisted of peripheral blood, obtained 28 days after the second AZD1222 dose. These TCRs come from an adult who received the AZD1222 COVID-19 vaccine.

The chain is built from TRBV3-1 (or the pseudogene TRBV3-2) and TRBJ1-1, with 7 bases lining up with TRBD1. The CDR3 contains 14 residues. Germline CDR1 LGHDT, CDR2 YNNKEL (reference sequence). Losses at the gene ends were 5 bases for V and 5 bases for J; bases not matched to a gene: 8. CDR3 nucleotide sequence: TGTGCCAGCAGCTTCACAGACAGGGAGACTGAAGCTTTCTTT. Translation: CASSFTDRETEAFF.

The chain recombines TRBV5-6 with TRBJ2-7; TRBD1 might be the D (5 bases). Germline loops: CDR1 SGHDT, CDR2 YYEEEE. The CDR3 totals 13 residues. Trimming took off 6 bases at V and 4 bases at J, with 14 bases between the two ends. The CDR3 loop is CASTQGVGYEQYF. The CDR3 DNA reads TGTGCCAGCACCCAGGGTGTCGGGTACGAGCAGTACTTC.

V usage is TRBV4-2 and J usage is TRBJ2-7; no definite D call. Looked up from germline, CDR1 is LGHNA and CDR2 is YNFKEQ. The V end lost 1 base, the J end lost 3 bases, and 10 bases lay between the germline ends. The CDR3 extends over 14 amino acids. CDR3 protein: CASSQGRVFYEQYF. The CDR3 nucleotides are TGTGCCAGCAGCCAAGGAAGGGTTTTCTACGAGCAGTACTTC.

V gene TRBV10-3 combines with J gene TRBJ1-4, with 7 bases identical to TRBD1. Unmatched junction bases numbered 8, after V lost 2 bases and J lost 2 bases. This CDR3 has 17 residues. CDR1 is ENHRY, CDR2 SYGVKD, per germline. The CDR3 spells CAISEGRGRGTNEKLFF. CDR3 sequence (DNA): TGTGCCATCAGTGAGGGTAGGGGGCGAGGGACTAATGAAAAACTGTTTTTT.

The CDR3 reads CASSLGQGRRSNQPQHF. As DNA, the CDR3 is TGTGCCAGCAGCCTGGGACAGGGAAGGAGAAGCAATCAGCCCCAGCATTTT. The V gene is TRBV6-2 or TRBV6-3, the J gene TRBJ1-5, with 9 bases fitting TRBD1. V gave up 6 bases and J gave up 1 base; unmatched junction bases: 10. The CDR3 extends over 17 amino acids. Germline lookup yields CDR1 MNHEY and CDR2 SVGEGT.

The count of this clone is one. V usage is TRBV19 and J usage is TRBJ1-2; D is perhaps TRBD1 (6 bases). Trimming removed 2 bases at V and 0 bases at J, with 16 bases between. The germline V gene encodes CDR1 LNHDA and CDR2 SQIVND (reference sequence). The CDR3 loop spans 17 amino acids. The CDR3 region is CASSIIPRDTANYGYTF. The CDR3 DNA reads as TGTGCCAGTAGTATAATCCCGAGGGACACAGCTAACTATGGCTACACCTTC.

The V call is TRBV6-5, the J call TRBJ2-5, with TRBD1 identical over 7 bases. The germline CDR1 and CDR2 sequences are MNHEY and SVGAGI. The CDR3 has 14 residues. V shed 6 bases, J shed 4 bases, and the junction held 8 bases outside the gene matches. CDR3 sequence (DNA): TGTGCCAGCAGACTACAGGGGAATGGAGAGACCCAGTACTTC. Amino acids: CASRLQGNGETQYF.

The J gene is TRBJ1-3, the V gene TRBV5-4; the D gene is possibly TRBD1 (5 bases). The CDR3 length is 16 residues. Germline CDR1 is SGHNT and CDR2 is YYREEE (reference sequence). The V gene lost 4 bases and the J gene lost 2 bases, with 16 bases spanning the gap. CDR3 loop: CASSLGGDSTGNTIYF. CDR3 DNA sequence: TGTGCCAGCAGCCTGGGGGGGGACTCGACTGGAAACACCATATATTTT.

V usage is TRBV5-6 and J usage is TRBJ1-5; no definite D call. This CDR3 is 16 amino acids long. Looked up from germline, CDR1 is SGHDT and CDR2 is YYEEEE. V was cut by 1 base and J by 5 bases, with 16 bases left in between. The CDR3 spells CASSLKMSAEHQPQHF. In DNA form, the CDR3 reads TGTGCCAGCAGCTTGAAGATGAGCGCTGAGCATCAGCCCCAGCATTTT.

This clone was counted a few times. The chain carries TRBV9 and TRBJ1-1, with unresolved D. The CDR3 runs 15 residues. Germline V gene lookup returns CDR1 SGDLS and CDR2 YYNGEE. Trimming shortened V by 0 bases and J by 5 bases, and 14 bases separated the two germline ends. The DNA for the CDR3 is TGTGCCAGCAGCGTAGAGGCGGCTGGGGTAACTGAAGCTTTCTTT. Encoded protein: CASSVEAAGVTEAFF.

This clone appeared a few times. The V and J genes are TRBV2 and TRBJ2-2; 10 positions match TRBD2. Germline trimming cut 6 bases from V and 7 bases from J; bases unmatched to any gene: 11. The CDR3 has 16 amino acids. CDR1 is SNHLY and CDR2 is FYNNEI in the germline V gene. CDR3 in amino acids: CASRAPSGGVIGELFF. The CDR3 DNA follows: TGTGCCAGCAGAGCCCCAAGCGGGGGGGTTATCGGGGAGCTGTTTTTT.

This clone has only one observation. The chain combines TRBV18 with TRBJ1-3; D is possibly TRBD1 (5 bases). This CDR3 spans 19 amino acids. CDR1 is KGHSH and CDR2 is LQKENI in the germline V gene. Trimming shortened V by 2 bases and J by 0 bases, and 20 bases separated the two germline ends. The CDR3 loop reads CASSPWEAGTLLSGNTIYF. CDR3 DNA sequence: TGTGCCAGCTCACCATGGGAGGCAGGGACCCTACTCTCTGGAAACACCATATATTTT.

The V call is TRBV19, the J call TRBJ2-7; 10 nucleotides match TRBD1. This CDR3 is 17 amino acids long. Germline V lookup: CDR1 LNHDA, CDR2 SQIVND (reference sequence). Germline trimming cut 5 bases from V and 1 base from J; bases unmatched to any gene: 11. CDR3 residues: CASSFKSPGQGSYEQYF. CDR3 nucleotides: TGTGCCAGTAGTTTTAAATCCCCGGGACAGGGGTCCTACGAGCAGTACTTC.

This chain uses TRBV4-1 with TRBJ1-2; 8 positions match TRBD1. Losses at the gene ends were 4 bases for V and 5 bases for J; bases not matched to a gene: 9. This CDR3 is 15 amino acids long. Looked up from germline, CDR1 is MGHRA and CDR2 is YSYEKL. Here the CDR3 DNA reads TGCGCCAGCAGCCGAGGGACAGGCCCCAATTATGGCTACACCTTC. Encoded protein: CASSRGTGPNYGYTF.

This chain joins TRBV18 and TRBJ1-6; perhaps TRBD1 as D (6 bases). Germline loops: CDR1 KGHSH, CDR2 LQKENI. The V end was cut by 2 bases, the J end by 8 bases, with 7 bases between. The CDR3 contains 13 residues. The CDR3: CASSPSGDSPLHF. The CDR3 DNA follows: TGTGCCAGCTCACCATCAGGGGATTCACCCCTCCACTTT.

The chain employs TRBV6-2 or TRBV6-3 and TRBJ2-2; TRBD1 aligns across 8 bases. The germline V gene has CDR1 MNHEY and CDR2 SVGEGT. With V trimmed by 0 bases and J by 3 bases, 9 bases remained unmatched. The CDR3 is made up of 18 amino acids. CDR3 bases: TGTGCCAGCAGTTACTCGAGGTCAGGGGGCGGTTACACCGGGGAGCTGTTTTTT. Translating it yields CASSYSRSGGGYTGELFF.

The rearrangement uses TRBV5-6 and TRBJ2-3; 7 bases line up with TRBD2. This CDR3 has 14 amino acids. With V trimmed by 3 bases and J by 10 bases, 11 bases remained unmatched. Germline V lookup: CDR1 SGHDT, CDR2 YYEEEE. The CDR3 sequence: CASSWGREGRSQYF. The CDR3 DNA reads TGTGCCAGCAGCTGGGGCAGGGAGGGGAGGTCGCAGTATTTT.

The V call is TRBV7-3, the J call TRBJ1-5; tentatively, D is TRBD1 (6 bases). Between the trimmed V and J ends, which lost 5 bases and 6 bases, there was a span of 14 bases. Germline lookup yields CDR1 SGHTA and CDR2 FQGTGA. The CDR3 spans 14 residues. CDR3 residues: CASSQGTKGQPQHF. CDR3 sequence (DNA): TGTGCCAGCAGCCAGGGGACAAAGGGTCAGCCCCAGCATTTT. Based on the CDR3 plus reference TRBV7-3 and TRBJ1-5, the full variable domain is GAGVSQTPSNKVTEKGKYVELRCDPISGHTALYWYRQSLGQGPEFLIYFQGTGAADDSGLPNDRFFAVRPEGSVSTLKIQRTERGDSAVYLCASSQGTKGQPQHFGDGTRLSIL.

This sequence joins TRBV6-5 and TRBJ2-2, with D uncertain. Germline loops: CDR1 MNHEY, CDR2 SVGAGI. CDR3 length equals 15 residues. Trimming removed 2 bases from V and 6 bases from J, with 13 bases in between. The CDR3 bases are TGTGCCAGCAGTTACAGGGCCCCCAGTCCCGGGGAGCTGTTTTTT. It yields the protein CASSYRAPSPGELFF.

The gene calls are TRBV28 and TRBJ1-4; no reliable D call. Per the germline V gene, CDR1 is MDHEN and CDR2 is SYDVKM. The V gene lost 5 bases and the J gene lost 0 bases, with 16 bases spanning the gap. This CDR3 spans 17 amino acids. The CDR3 protein is CASSPPVLAATNEKLFF. DNA for the CDR3: TGTGCCAGCAGTCCCCCTGTATTGGCAGCAACTAATGAAAAACTGTTTTTT.

The CDR3 spells CASSQGLAGGLDNEQFF. The CDR3 coding sequence is TGTGCCAGCAGCCAGGGACTAGCGGGGGGGCTCGACAATGAGCAGTTCTTC. V usage is TRBV11-3 and J usage is TRBJ2-1, with 16 bases identical to TRBD2. CDR3 length equals 17 residues. The V gene's germline CDR1 is SGHNT and CDR2 YENEEA. The junction had 6 bases not matched to a gene; V was cut back by 5 bases and J by 5 bases.

The chain joins TRBV4-1 to TRBJ1-6; D gene uncertain. In germline, CDR1 is MGHRA, CDR2 YSYEKL. This CDR3 has 17 amino acids. V lost 4 bases, J lost 5 bases, and 18 bases lay in between. The CDR3: CASSRQEAAEDNSPLHF. As DNA, the CDR3 is TGCGCCAGCAGCCGACAAGAGGCGGCGGAGGATAATTCACCCCTCCACTTT.

There are a few counts of this clone. The chain carries TRBV4-2 and TRBJ1-6, with 7 nucleotides matching TRBD1. Germline CDR1 reads LGHNA; CDR2 reads YNFKEQ. J was trimmed by 5 bases and V by 8 bases; bases with no gene match: 6. This CDR3 contains 14 residues. CDR3 sequence: CASGKTGNNSPLHF. DNA for the CDR3: TGTGCCAGCGGAAAGACAGGGAATAATTCACCCCTCCACTTT.

The chain is built from TRBV29-1 and TRBJ2-2; 9 nucleotides line up with TRBD1. Per germline, CDR1 SQVTM and CDR2 ANQGSEA. The CDR3 length is 15 residues. V was clipped by 6 bases and J by 3 bases; unmatched bases: 8. The DNA for the CDR3 is TGCAGCGTCGGAACAGGGGGCATGCACACCGGGGAGCTGTTTTTT. It codes for CSVGTGGMHTGELFF.

In this sample, this clone turned up once. The chain carries TRBV24-1 and TRBJ2-1, with D possibly being TRBD2 (7 bases). The germline V and J ends were trimmed by 5 bases and 5 bases, with 18 bases remaining between them. This CDR3 is built from 16 residues. Per the germline V gene, CDR1 is KGHDR and CDR2 is SFDVKD. The CDR3 sequence: CATSVGGGGAHNEQFF. The CDR3 DNA follows: TGTGCCACCAGTGTTGGTGGTGGGGGGGCTCACAATGAGCAGTTCTTC.